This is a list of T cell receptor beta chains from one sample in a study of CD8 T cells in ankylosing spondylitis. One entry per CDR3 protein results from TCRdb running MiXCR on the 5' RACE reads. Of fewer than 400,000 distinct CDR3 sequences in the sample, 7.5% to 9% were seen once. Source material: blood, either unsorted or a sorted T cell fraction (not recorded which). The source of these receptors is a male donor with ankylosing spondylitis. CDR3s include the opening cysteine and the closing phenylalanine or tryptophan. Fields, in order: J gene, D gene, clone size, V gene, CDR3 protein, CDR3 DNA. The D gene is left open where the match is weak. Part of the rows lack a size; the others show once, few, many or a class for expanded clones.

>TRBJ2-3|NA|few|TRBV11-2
CASSLDLGGILTDTQYF
TGTGCCAGCAGCTTAGATCTAGGAGGGATATTAACAGATACGCAGTATTTT
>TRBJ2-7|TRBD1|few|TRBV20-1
CSAFRQGDYEQYF
TGCAGTGCTTTCCGACAGGGAGACTACGAGCAGTACTTC
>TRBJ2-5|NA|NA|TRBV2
CASSGVADQETQYF
TGTGCCAGTAGTGGGGTGGCGGACCAAGAGACCCAGTACTTC
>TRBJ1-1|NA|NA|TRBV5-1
CASSFRQVMMNTEAFF
TGCGCCAGCAGCTTTCGACAGGTCATGATGAACACTGAAGCTTTCTTT
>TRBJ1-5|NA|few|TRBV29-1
CSAGWGGNQPQHF
TGCAGCGCCGGGTGGGGGGGCAATCAGCCCCAGCATTTT
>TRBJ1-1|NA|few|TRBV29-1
CSVNLDRPNTEAFF
TGCAGCGTCAACCTAGACAGGCCGAACACTGAAGCTTTCTTT
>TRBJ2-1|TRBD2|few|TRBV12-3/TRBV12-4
CASTGRDEQFF
TGTGCCAGCACAGGGAGGGATGAGCAGTTCTTC
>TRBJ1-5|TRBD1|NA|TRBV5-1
CASSLGDGTGGGQPQHF
TGCGCCAGCAGCTTGGGGGACGGGACAGGGGGCGGCCAGCCCCAGCATTTT
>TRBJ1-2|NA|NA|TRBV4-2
CASSQEAGGGYGYTF
TGTGCCAGCAGCCAAGAGGCAGGCGGCGGCTATGGCTACACCTTC
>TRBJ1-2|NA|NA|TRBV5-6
CASSLDDYGYTF
TGTGCCAGCAGCTTGGACGACTATGGCTACACCTTC
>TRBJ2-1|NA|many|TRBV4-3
CASSQVNNEQFF
TGCGCCAGCAGCCAAGTCAACAATGAGCAGTTCTTC
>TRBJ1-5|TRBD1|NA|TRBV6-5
CASSLTRQGHQPQHF
TGTGCCAGCAGTCTCACTCGACAGGGCCATCAGCCCCAGCATTTT
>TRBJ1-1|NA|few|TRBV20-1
CSAKKTDTEAFF
TGCAGTGCTAAAAAGACAGACACTGAAGCTTTCTTT
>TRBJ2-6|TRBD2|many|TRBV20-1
CSAGGGRASGANVLTF
TGCAGTGCGGGAGGCGGGAGGGCCTCTGGGGCCAACGTCCTGACTTTC
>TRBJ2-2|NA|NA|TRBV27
CASSLSGDTGELFF
TGTGCCAGCAGTTTATCGGGGGACACCGGGGAGCTGTTTTTT
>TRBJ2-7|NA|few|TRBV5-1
CASSLGQELAEQYF
TGCGCCAGCAGCTTGGGACAGGAGCTTGCCGAGCAGTACTTC
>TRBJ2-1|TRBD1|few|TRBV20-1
CSARTGLSSYNEQFF
TGCAGTGCCCGGACAGGTTTAAGCTCCTACAATGAGCAGTTCTTC
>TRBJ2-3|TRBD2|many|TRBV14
CASSQDRGGPSTDTQYF
TGTGCCAGCAGCCAAGATCGGGGGGGCCCAAGCACAGATACGCAGTATTTT
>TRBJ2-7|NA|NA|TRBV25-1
CASSGLRFSYEQYF
TGTGCCAGCAGTGGGCTCAGGTTCTCCTACGAGCAGTACTTC
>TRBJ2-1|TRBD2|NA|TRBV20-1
CSATGTSGTHEQFF
TGCAGTGCGACAGGGACTAGCGGGACCCATGAGCAGTTCTTC
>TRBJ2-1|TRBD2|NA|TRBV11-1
CASSAYSGLAASYNEQFF
TGTGCCAGCAGCGCCTACTCGGGACTAGCGGCCTCCTACAATGAGCAGTTCTTC
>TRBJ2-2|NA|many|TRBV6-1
CASGRGRNTGELFF
TGTGCCAGCGGTAGAGGACGGAACACCGGGGAGCTGTTTTTT
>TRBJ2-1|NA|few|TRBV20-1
CSARDSFPGNEQFF
TGCAGTGCTAGAGATAGCTTCCCAGGGAATGAGCAGTTCTTC
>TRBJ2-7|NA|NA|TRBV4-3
CASSQQSLRGAAARYEQYF
TGCGCCAGCAGCCAACAATCCCTTAGGGGAGCGGCAGCCCGCTACGAGCAGTACTTC
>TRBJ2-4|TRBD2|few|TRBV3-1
CASSQEKLSGTSGLAKNIQYF
TGTGCCAGCAGCCAAGAGAAGCTTTCCGGGACTAGCGGTCTAGCCAAAAACATTCAGTACTTC
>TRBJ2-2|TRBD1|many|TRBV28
CASTRQGGTGELFF
TGTGCCAGCACCCGACAGGGTGGCACCGGGGAGCTGTTTTTT
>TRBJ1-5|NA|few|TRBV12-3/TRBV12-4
CASSLPPWGLGNQPQHF
TGTGCCAGCAGTTTGCCCCCCTGGGGGTTGGGTAATCAGCCCCAGCATTTT
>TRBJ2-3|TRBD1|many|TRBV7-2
CASSSEGQGGDTQYF
TGTGCCAGCAGCTCCGAGGGACAGGGCGGAGATACGCAGTATTTT
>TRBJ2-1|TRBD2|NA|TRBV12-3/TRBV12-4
CASSPLTSGISYNEQFF
TGTGCCAGCAGCCCCCTGACTAGCGGGATTTCCTACAATGAGCAGTTCTTC
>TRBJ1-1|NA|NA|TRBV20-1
CSARVANTEAFF
TGCAGTGCTAGAGTGGCGAACACTGAAGCTTTCTTT
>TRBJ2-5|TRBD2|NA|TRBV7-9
CASSLRSSGETQYF
TGTGCCAGCAGCTTAAGGTCTAGCGGTGAGACCCAGTACTTC
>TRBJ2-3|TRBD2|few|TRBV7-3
CASSATSGSLGPQYF
TGTGCCAGCAGCGCGACTAGCGGGAGTCTGGGGCCGCAGTATTTT
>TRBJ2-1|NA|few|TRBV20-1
CSARRASSYNEQFF
TGCAGTGCTAGACGAGCGAGCTCCTACAATGAGCAGTTCTTC
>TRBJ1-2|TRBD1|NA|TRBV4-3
CASSRTGGTESYGYTF
TGCGCCAGCAGCCGCACGGGTGGGACAGAGTCGTATGGCTACACCTTC
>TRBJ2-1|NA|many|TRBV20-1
CSARLLIPRGVSSYNEQFF
TGCAGTGCTAGATTACTGATCCCCCGCGGGGTAAGCTCCTACAATGAGCAGTTCTTC
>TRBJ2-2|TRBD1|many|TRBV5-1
CASSWTGGQGTGELFF
TGCGCCAGCAGCTGGACAGGGGGGCAGGGCACCGGGGAGCTGTTTTTT
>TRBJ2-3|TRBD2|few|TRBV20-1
CSASSELAGSTDTQYF
TGCAGTGCTAGCTCTGAACTAGCGGGGTCCACAGATACGCAGTATTTT
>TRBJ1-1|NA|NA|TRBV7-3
CASSPHGGQGEAFF
TGTGCCAGCAGCCCCCACGGGGGGCAGGGTGAAGCTTTCTTT
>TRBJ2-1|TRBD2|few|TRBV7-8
CASSSRAGGINEQFF
TGTGCCAGCAGCTCCCGGGCGGGAGGGATCAATGAGCAGTTCTTC
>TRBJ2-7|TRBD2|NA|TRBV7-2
CASSPGLAGVRAYEQYF
TGTGCCAGCAGCCCGGGACTAGCGGGAGTAAGAGCCTACGAGCAGTACTTC